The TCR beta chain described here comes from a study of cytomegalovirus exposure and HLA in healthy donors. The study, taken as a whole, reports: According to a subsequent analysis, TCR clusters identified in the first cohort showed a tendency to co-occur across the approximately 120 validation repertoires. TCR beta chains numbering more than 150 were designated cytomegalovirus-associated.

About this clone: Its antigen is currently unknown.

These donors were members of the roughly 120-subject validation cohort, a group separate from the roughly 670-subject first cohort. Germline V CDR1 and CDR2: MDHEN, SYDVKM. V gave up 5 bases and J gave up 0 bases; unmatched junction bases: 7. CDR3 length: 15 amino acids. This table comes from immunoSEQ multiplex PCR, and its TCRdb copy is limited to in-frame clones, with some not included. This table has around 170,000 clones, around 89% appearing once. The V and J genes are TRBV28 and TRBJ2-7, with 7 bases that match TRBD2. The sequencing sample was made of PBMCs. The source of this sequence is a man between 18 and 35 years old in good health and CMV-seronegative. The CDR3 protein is CASSGPGLSSYEQYV. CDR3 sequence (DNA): TGTGCCAGCAGTGGTCCGGGACTAAGCTCCTACGAGCAGTACGTC.